This T cell receptor (beta chain) derives from a study of long-term antiretroviral therapy in people with HIV. Trimming removed 3 bases from V and 4 bases from J, with 9 bases in between. Germline V CDR1 and CDR2: LGHNA, YSLEER. The CDR3 consists of 14 residues. Running of the v3.0 immunoSEQ assay took place at survey level. Only in-frame clones appear in the TCRdb table, and some are missing; sequencing was by immunoSEQ multiplex PCR. The sample holds approximately 25,000 clones, around 88% seen once. The material sequenced was unsorted PBMCs, taken about 4.5 years after starting antiretroviral therapy. This TCR came from a man aged 30 to 39 with HIV. J is TRBJ2-2 and V is TRBV4-3; D not resolved. The CDR3 protein is CASSQGRITGELFF. The CDR3 nucleotides read TGCGCCAGCAGCCAGGGCAGGATCACCGGGGAGCTGTTTTTT.